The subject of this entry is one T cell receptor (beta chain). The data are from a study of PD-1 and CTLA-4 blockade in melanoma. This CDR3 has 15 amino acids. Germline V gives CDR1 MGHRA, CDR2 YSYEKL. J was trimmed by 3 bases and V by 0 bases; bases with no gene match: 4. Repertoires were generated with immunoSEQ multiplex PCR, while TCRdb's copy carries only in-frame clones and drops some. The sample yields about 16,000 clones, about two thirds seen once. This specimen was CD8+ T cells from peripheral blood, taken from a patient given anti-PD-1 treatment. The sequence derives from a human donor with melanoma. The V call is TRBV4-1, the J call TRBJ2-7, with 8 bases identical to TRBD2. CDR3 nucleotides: TGCGCCAGCAGCCAAGAGACTAGCGTGAACTACGAGCAGTACTTC. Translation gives CASSQETSVNYEQYF.